A selection of T cell receptor beta chains follows, all from one sample in a study of blood T cell repertoires in COVID-19. TCRdb's copy holds only in-frame clones and misses some; the assay was immunoSEQ multiplex PCR. The sample lists around 45,000 clones, around 70% seen once, with 6.2% in the top ten. The specimen was peripheral blood. Every receptor here comes from a man older than 75 with acute or convalescent COVID-19. Each CDR3 is given with its conserved first and last residue. D genes are given only for firm matches. A clone size is listed for some rows: how often the clone was seen (once, few, many), or a class if it is expanded.

V	D	size	J	CDR3	DNA
TRBV3-1/TRBV3-2	NA	NA	TRBJ2-5	CASSNLQGHGETQYF	TGTGCCAGCAGCAATTTACAGGGCCACGGAGAGACCCAGTACTTC
TRBV30	NA	NA	TRBJ1-1	CAWSFGGGAFF	TGTGCCTGGAGTTTCGGCGGGGGAGCTTTCTTT
TRBV5-1	TRBD1	NA	TRBJ2-1	CASSLTQGGLDEQFF	TGCGCCAGCAGCCTGACCCAAGGGGGCTTGGATGAGCAGTTCTTC
TRBV6-5	TRBD1	NA	TRBJ1-5	CASQPGQGLSQHF	TGTGCCAGCCAGCCGGGACAGGGGTTGTCACAGCATTTT
TRBV6-2/TRBV6-3	NA	NA	TRBJ1-1	CASSYSSTGENTEAFF	TGTGCCAGCAGTTACTCGAGTACAGGAGAGAACACTGAAGCTTTCTTT
TRBV19	NA	NA	TRBJ1-1	CVSRRTANTEAFF	TGTGTCAGTAGGAGGACAGCGAACACTGAAGCTTTCTTT
TRBV19	NA	NA	TRBJ2-3	CATTSRDRLDTQYF	TGTGCCACTACATCGCGGGACAGATTAGATACGCAGTATTTT
TRBV3-1/TRBV3-2	TRBD1	NA	TRBJ2-7	CASSQAPWTGLQGEQYF	TGTGCCAGCAGCCAAGCACCGTGGACAGGGCTACAAGGGGAGCAGTACTTC
TRBV5-1	TRBD2	few	TRBJ2-3	CASRSIAGGLDTQYF	TGCGCCAGCAGATCTATAGCGGGAGGCTTAGATACGCAGTATTTT
TRBV2	NA	NA	TRBJ1-3	CASSGQSFSGNTIYF	TGTGCCAGCAGTGGACAGTCTTTTTCTGGAAACACCATATATTTT
TRBV11-2	TRBD2	NA	TRBJ2-1	CASSLSGRYNEQFF	TGTGCCAGCAGCCTTAGCGGGAGGTACAATGAGCAGTTCTTC
TRBV6-5	TRBD2	NA	TRBJ2-1	CASSFGLADNEQFF	TGTGCCAGCAGTTTTGGACTAGCCGACAATGAGCAGTTCTTC
TRBV11-2	TRBD1	NA	TRBJ2-7	CASSFREGGGEQYF	TGTGCCAGCAGCTTCAGGGAAGGGGGCGGCGAGCAGTACTTC
TRBV24-1	NA	NA	TRBJ2-3	CATSDPTRADVADTQYF	TGTGCCACCAGTGACCCAACACGAGCGGACGTAGCTGATACGCAGTATTTT
TRBV5-4	NA	medium-sized	TRBJ1-4	CASSPDNFNEKLFF	TGTGCCAGCAGCCCGGACAACTTTAATGAAAAACTGTTTTTT
TRBV6-6	NA	few	TRBJ1-1	CASRAQGMAEAFF	TGTGCCAGCAGAGCCCAGGGGATGGCTGAAGCTTTCTTT
TRBV7-2	NA	NA	TRBJ2-3	CASSLGGQPQYF	TGTGCCAGCAGCTTGGGGGGTCAGCCCCAGTATTTT
TRBV3-1/TRBV3-2	TRBD2	NA	TRBJ2-3	CASSQEGLAGGSTDTQYF	TGTGCCAGCAGCCAAGAGGGGCTAGCGGGAGGCAGCACAGATACGCAGTATTTT
TRBV25-1	NA	NA	TRBJ2-5	CASARGGTQETQYF	TGTGCCAGCGCCCGCGGAGGGACCCAAGAGACCCAGTACTTC
TRBV6-5	TRBD1	NA	TRBJ1-4	CASSYWTGDNEKLFF	TGTGCCAGCAGTTATTGGACAGGCGACAATGAAAAACTGTTTTTT
TRBV5-8	TRBD1	NA	TRBJ1-4	CASSLTTGADEKLFF	TGTGCCAGCAGCCTAACTACAGGGGCAGATGAAAAACTGTTTTTT
TRBV5-8	NA	few	TRBJ1-3	CASSATGLGNTIYF	TGTGCCAGCAGCGCTACAGGGCTCGGAAACACCATATATTTT
TRBV7-9	NA	NA	TRBJ1-4	CATCRSPGEKLFF	TGTGCCACCTGTCGGTCACCCGGTGAAAAACTGTTTTTT
TRBV5-1	TRBD1	few	TRBJ1-1	CASSWDRGKSEAFF	TGCGCCAGCAGCTGGGACAGGGGGAAATCTGAAGCTTTCTTT
TRBV27	TRBD1	few	TRBJ1-5	CASRQGASNQPQHF	TGTGCCAGCAGACAGGGGGCGAGCAATCAGCCCCAGCATTTT
TRBV21-1	NA	once	TRBJ1-4	CASPRGKTGEKLFF	TGTGCCAGCCCTAGGGGGAAAACGGGGGAAAAACTGTTTTTT
TRBV19	NA	NA	TRBJ1-3	CASSIIKENRNSGNTIYF	TGTGCCAGTAGTATAATAAAGGAGAACCGAAACTCTGGAAACACCATATATTTT
TRBV9	TRBD1	many	TRBJ1-2	CASSLRQGANYGYTF	TGTGCCAGCAGCCTGAGACAGGGAGCTAACTATGGCTACACCTTC
TRBV30	NA	NA	TRBJ1-2	CAWSPGVDYGYTF	TGTGCCTGGAGCCCAGGGGTGGACTATGGCTACACCTTC
TRBV6-1	TRBD1	NA	TRBJ2-7	CASSRDSAAVEQYF	TGTGCCAGCAGTCGGGACAGTGCGGCCGTCGAGCAGTACTTC
TRBV7-9	NA	NA	TRBJ2-3	CASSTDYPSTDTQYF	TGTGCCAGCAGCACCGACTACCCCAGCACAGATACGCAGTATTTT
TRBV9	NA	NA	TRBJ2-2	CASSVGGGRLNTGELFF	TGTGCCAGCAGCGTAGGGGGTGGGAGGCTGAACACCGGGGAGCTGTTTTTT
TRBV28	TRBD1	NA	TRBJ2-7	CASRPQGRAYEQYF	TGTGCCAGCAGGCCACAGGGGAGAGCCTACGAGCAGTACTTC
TRBV6-5	NA	NA	TRBJ1-1	CASMVAADTEAFF	TGTGCCAGCATGGTTGCGGCGGACACTGAAGCTTTCTTT
TRBV12-3/TRBV12-4	NA	few	TRBJ2-5	CASSLWGEETQYF	TGTGCCAGCAGTTTATGGGGGGAAGAGACCCAGTACTTC
TRBV7-2	TRBD2	few	TRBJ2-5	CASSFRGRVETQYF	TGTGCCAGCAGCTTTCGTGGGAGGGTGGAGACCCAGTACTTC
TRBV7-2	NA	NA	TRBJ1-2	CASSLDVVNGYTF	TGTGCCAGCAGCTTAGATGTTGTCAATGGCTACACCTTC
TRBV15	NA	NA	TRBJ2-1	CATSRKAVQGYNEQFF	TGTGCCACCAGCAGAAAGGCGGTTCAGGGGTACAATGAGCAGTTCTTC
TRBV10-3	TRBD1	few	TRBJ2-5	CASGTGGRRGQETQYF	TGTGCCAGCGGGACAGGGGGAAGAAGGGGCCAAGAGACCCAGTACTTC
TRBV3-1/TRBV3-2	NA	NA	TRBJ1-2	CASSPPPGEGDYGYTF	TGTGCCAGCAGCCCTCCGCCGGGCGAGGGAGACTATGGCTACACCTTC
TRBV7-9	NA	NA	TRBJ1-1	CASSRQVMNTEAFF	TGTGCCAGCAGCCGCCAGGTTATGAACACTGAAGCTTTCTTT
TRBV5-1	NA	NA	TRBJ2-5	CASSLDSQETQYF	TGCGCCAGCAGCTTGGACAGTCAAGAGACCCAGTACTTC
TRBV30	NA	NA	TRBJ2-6	CAWSSGGLAEMYSGANVLTF	TGTGCCTGGAGCTCCGGGGGGCTAGCGGAGATGTACTCTGGGGCCAACGTCCTGACTTTC
TRBV7-6	TRBD1	NA	TRBJ1-4	CASSPGQDSTNEKLFF	TGTGCCAGCAGCCCCGGACAGGATTCAACTAATGAAAAACTGTTTTTT
TRBV14	NA	NA	TRBJ1-2	CASSQVVGPNYGYTF	TGTGCCAGCAGCCAAGTGGTGGGCCCTAACTATGGCTACACCTTC
TRBV7-9	TRBD1	NA	TRBJ1-6	CASSLGDSYNSPLHF	TGTGCCAGCAGCTTAGGGGACAGCTATAATTCACCCCTCCACTTT
TRBV18	TRBD1	NA	TRBJ1-6	CASSRGTENSPLHF	TGTGCCAGCTCACGCGGGACAGAGAATTCACCCCTCCACTTT
TRBV7-9	TRBD2	NA	TRBJ2-2	CASSIGLAVTGELFF	TGTGCCAGCAGCATAGGACTAGCCGTGACCGGGGAGCTGTTTTTT
TRBV2	NA	NA	TRBJ1-2	CASSDQGNYGYTF	TGTGCCAGCAGTGACCAGGGTAACTATGGCTACACCTTC
TRBV5-4	NA	NA	TRBJ2-3	CASSLREGANTQYF	TGTGCCAGCAGCTTGAGGGAAGGGGCGAATACGCAGTATTTT
TRBV20-1	TRBD1	few	TRBJ1-1	CSASSPGGFTEAFF	TGCAGTGCTAGTAGTCCAGGGGGCTTCACTGAAGCTTTCTTT
TRBV7-2	TRBD2	NA	TRBJ2-1	CASSPRTSGGRIEQFF	TGTGCCAGCAGCCCCCGGACTAGCGGGGGCCGGATTGAGCAGTTCTTC